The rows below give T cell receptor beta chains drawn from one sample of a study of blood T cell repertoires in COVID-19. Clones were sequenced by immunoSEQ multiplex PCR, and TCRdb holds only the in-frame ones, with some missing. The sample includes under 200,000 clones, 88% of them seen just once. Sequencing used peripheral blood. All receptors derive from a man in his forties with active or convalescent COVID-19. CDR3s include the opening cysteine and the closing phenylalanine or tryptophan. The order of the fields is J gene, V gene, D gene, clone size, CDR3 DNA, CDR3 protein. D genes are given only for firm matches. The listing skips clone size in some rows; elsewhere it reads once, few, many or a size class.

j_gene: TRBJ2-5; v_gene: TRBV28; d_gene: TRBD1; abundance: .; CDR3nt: TGTGCCAGCAGATACCGGGACAGGAGTATTGAGACCCAGTACTTC; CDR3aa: CASRYRDRSIETQYF
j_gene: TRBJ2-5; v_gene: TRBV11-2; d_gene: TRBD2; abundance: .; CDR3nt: TGTGCCAGCAGTCCTAGCGGTGAGACCCAGTACTTC; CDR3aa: CASSPSGETQYF
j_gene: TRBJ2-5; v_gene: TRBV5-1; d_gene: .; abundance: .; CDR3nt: TGCGCCAGCAGCTTGGATCTCAGGGGTGTCGGAGAGACCCAGTACTTC; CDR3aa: CASSLDLRGVGETQYF
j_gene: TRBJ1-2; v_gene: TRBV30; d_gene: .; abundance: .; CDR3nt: TGTGCCTGGAGGAGGGGGAAATTTCGGAAGGACTATGGCTACACCTTC; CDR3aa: CAWRRGKFRKDYGYTF
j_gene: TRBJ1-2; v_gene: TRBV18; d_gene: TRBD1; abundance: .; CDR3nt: TGTGCCAGCTCACCAACCGGGACAGGGGGCAACGACTATGGCTACACCTTC; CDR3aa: CASSPTGTGGNDYGYTF
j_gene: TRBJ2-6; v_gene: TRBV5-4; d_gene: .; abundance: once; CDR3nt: TGTGCCAGCAGCTTGTCGGGGGCTGGGGCCAACGTCCTGACTTTC; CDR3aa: CASSLSGAGANVLTF
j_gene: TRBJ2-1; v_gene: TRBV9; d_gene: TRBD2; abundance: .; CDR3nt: TGTGCCAGCAGCGTAGCTTATTATAGCGGGGGGTACAATGAGCAGTTCTTC; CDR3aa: CASSVAYYSGGYNEQFF
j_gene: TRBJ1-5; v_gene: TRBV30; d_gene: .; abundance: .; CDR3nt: TGTGCCTGGAGTTCCCAGCAGGCAATTTCTTATAGCAATCAGCCCCAGCATTTT; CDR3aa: CAWSSQQAISYSNQPQHF
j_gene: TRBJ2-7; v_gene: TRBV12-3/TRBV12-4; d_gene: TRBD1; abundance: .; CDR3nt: TGTGCCAGCAGCCGGGACAGGGTGTACGAGCAGTACTTC; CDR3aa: CASSRDRVYEQYF
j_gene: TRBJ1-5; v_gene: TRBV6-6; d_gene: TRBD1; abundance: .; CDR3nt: TGTGCCAGTTCGGGACAGGGGTATCAGCCCCAGCATTTT; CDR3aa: CASSGQGYQPQHF
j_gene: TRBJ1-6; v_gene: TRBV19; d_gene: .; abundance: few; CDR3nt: TGTGCCAGTAGTATTGGGCGGGTTGATTCACCCCTCCACTTT; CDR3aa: CASSIGRVDSPLHF
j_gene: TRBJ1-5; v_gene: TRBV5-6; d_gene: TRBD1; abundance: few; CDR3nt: TGTGCCAGCAGCGACGGGACAGGGGGCAATCAGCCCCAGCATTTT; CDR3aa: CASSDGTGGNQPQHF